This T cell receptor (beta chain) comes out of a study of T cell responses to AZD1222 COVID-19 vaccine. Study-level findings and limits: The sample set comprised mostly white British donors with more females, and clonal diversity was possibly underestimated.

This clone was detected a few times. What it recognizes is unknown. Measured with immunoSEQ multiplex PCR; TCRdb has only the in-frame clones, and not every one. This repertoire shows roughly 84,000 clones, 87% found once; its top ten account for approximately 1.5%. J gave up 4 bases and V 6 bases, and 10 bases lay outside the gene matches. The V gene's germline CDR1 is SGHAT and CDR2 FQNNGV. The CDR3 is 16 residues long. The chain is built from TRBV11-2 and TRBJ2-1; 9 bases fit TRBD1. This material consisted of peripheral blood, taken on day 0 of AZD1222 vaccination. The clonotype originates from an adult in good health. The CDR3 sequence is CASSPEGDRGYNEQFF. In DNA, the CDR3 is TGTGCCAGCAGTCCCGAGGGAGACAGGGGGTACAATGAGCAGTTCTTC. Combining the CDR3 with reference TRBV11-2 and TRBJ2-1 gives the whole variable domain EAGVAQSPRYKIIEKRQSVAFWCNPISGHATLYWYQQILGQGPKLLIQFQNNGVVDDSQLPKDRFSAERLKGVDSTLKIQPAKLEDSAVYLCASSPEGDRGYNEQFFGPGTRLTVL.